This T cell receptor (beta chain) came from a study of beta chain features in type 1 diabetes. Note on this clone: The target antigen is unknown.

Overall study results and limits: A moderate, significant TCRB CDR3 shortening appeared in type 1 diabetes across four CD4+ subsets.

CDR1 MNHEY and CDR2 SVGAGI come from the germline V gene. Unmatched junction bases numbered 9, after V lost 7 bases and J lost 4 bases. The CDR3 is 15 residues long. Of the isolated RNA, all was reverse transcribed, and so the sequenced material was expressed TCRB transcripts. The method was immunoSEQ multiplex PCR; TCRdb's version includes in-frame clones alone and lacks a portion of them. The sample comprises 600,000 or so clones, roughly 13% of which are singletons, and approximately 0.043% rests with the top ten. Input material: naive CD4+ T cells from blood. The chain combines TRBV6-5 with TRBJ2-3, with 9 bases that match TRBD1. The clonotype comes from a man between 18 and 29 years old with type 1 diabetes. The CDR3 DNA reads as TGTGCCAGCACCCTCGGGACAGGGTCTTCAGATACGCAGTATTTT. It is translated as CASTLGTGSSDTQYF.